The table lists the clone carrying this T cell receptor beta chain with a count of one. This entry belongs to a study of long-term antiretroviral therapy in people with HIV. The CDR3 runs 13 residues. J gave up 9 bases and V 3 bases, and 5 bases lay outside the gene matches. Germline V gene data show CDR1 as SGHTA and CDR2 as FQGNSA. Version v3.0 of the immunoSEQ assay ran at survey level. Profiling relied on immunoSEQ multiplex PCR, and the TCRdb table lists in-frame clones only, not all of them. This table has more than 20,000 clones, about 86% appearing once. The sequence derives from a man aged 60 to 75 with HIV. The V gene is TRBV7-2, the J gene TRBJ2-1, with 7 positions matching TRBD2. The input for sequencing was unsorted PBMCs, taken 1.3 years after starting antiretroviral therapy. CDR3 nucleotides: TGTGCCAGCAGCTTGTGGCGGGAGACTGAGCAGTTCTTC. Residues: CASSLWRETEQFF.